This TCR beta chain was profiled in a study of identical twins. The junction had 14 bases not matched to a gene; V was cut back by 3 bases and J by 4 bases. This CDR3 is built from 17 residues. Looked up from germline, CDR1 is DFQATT and CDR2 is SNEGSKA (reference sequence). Each CDR3 protein is one row after TCRdb ran MiXCR on the 5' RACE reads. The profile shows 500,000 to 550,000 distinct CDR3 sequences, about a fifth of them singletons. This clonotype was found a few times. The same sample was also used in a study of yellow fever vaccine responses in identical twins.

The sample was CD4+ T cells sorted from blood. This receptor was taken from a woman between 18 and 29 years old in good health. The chain links TRBV20-1 to TRBJ2-1; 8 positions agree with TRBD2. As DNA, the CDR3 is TGCAGTGCTAGGACCTATTCAAGCGGGAGTCCATACAATGAGCAGTTCTTC. Its translation is CSARTYSSGSPYNEQFF.